A single T cell receptor (beta chain) is shown here with its context. The data were obtained in a study of blood T cell repertoires in COVID-19. Study in general: Acute and convalescent COVID-19 specimens originated in the United States, Italy and Spain. Sample material is recorded as cDNA or gDNA derived from T cells, B-cell-depleted T cells, or PBMCs.

Individuals aged roughly 18 to 95 years were recruited from around 22 US areas. Clinical histories supplied by participants themselves formed the basis of cohort assignment. The CDR3 has 13 residues. The germline V gene has CDR1 SGHNT and CDR2 YENEEA. V was trimmed by 4 bases and J by 8 bases, leaving 11 bases between them. Only in-frame clones appear in the TCRdb table, and some are missing; sequencing was by immunoSEQ multiplex PCR. The sample has 220,000 or so clones; about 79% are singletons. Sequences were obtained from PBMCs or T cells enriched from blood (not recorded which). The chain joins TRBV11-3 to TRBJ2-2; D not certain. This TCR was recovered from a woman aged 40 to 50 with acute COVID-19. The DNA for the CDR3 is TGTGCCAGCAGCTCCCGGGTCCTGGGGGAGCTGTTTTTT. It is translated as CASSSRVLGELFF.